This T cell receptor (beta chain) comes out of a study of blood T cell repertoires in COVID-19. Generated by immunoSEQ multiplex PCR, the TCRdb table keeps only in-frame clones and is missing some. The sample shows around 300,000 clones, about 85% of them seen only once. In germline, CDR1 is SGHAT, CDR2 FQNNGV. Trimming left V 4 bases short and J 6 bases short, with 16 bases between. This CDR3 is built from 14 residues. The sequenced material came from PBMCs or T cells enriched from blood (not recorded which). The V and J genes are TRBV11-2 and TRBJ2-7; D remains unclear. The source of this sequence is a woman between 45 and 65 years old who had recovered from COVID-19. The CDR3 sequence is CASSSLNALGEQYF. In DNA, the CDR3 is TGTGCCAGCAGCTCCCTTAACGCTCTAGGCGAGCAGTACTTC.